This TCR beta chain appears in the sequencing data of a study of T cell responses to AZD1222 COVID-19 vaccine (dated by TCRdb to the early 2020s). Turning to the overall study: Because spike-specific TCR depth and breadth did not differ between the two schedules, AZD1222 recipients who got a second dose at roughly 4 weeks were pooled with those who got a second dose at roughly 12 weeks. A total of 233 trial participants underwent TCR sequencing, of whom some 210 received two doses of AZD1222 and about 25 received two doses of the MenACWY control vaccine. Trial participants were enrolled by age into subgroups of 18-55, 56-69 and 70-plus years, and 148, 28 and 57 TCR-sequenced participants, respectively, were included in these subgroups. General conclusions and limits of the study: The whole spike protein was spanned by vaccine-associated CD4 TCRs, and dominant responses were seen in regions 160-218 and 743-854. Because no day 14 peak-response samples were available, repertoires were characterized only after the peak T cell response. After two AZD1222 doses, both the breadth and the depth of spike-specific TCRs were significantly higher than at day 0 and than in MenACWY recipients. Conclusions about previously exposed vaccinees are limited, since just six or seven AZD1222 recipients were seropositive for SARS-CoV-2 at baseline. Participants were mostly white British and included more females than males, and it was suggested by the authors that clonal diversity may have been underestimated. The 56-69-year group was small, and its depth increase did not reach significance, likely because of low power. Reportedly, almost half of the unique spike-specific TCRs recognized epitopes lying outside the regions that are mutated in the B.1.351 and B.1.1.7 variants.

The CDR3 regions of human TCRbeta chains were analyzed by immunosequencing. Per the source publication's procedure: TCRs in the repertoires were matched against a reference library of SARS-CoV-2-specific TCRs that had been generated with the MIRA antigen-specificity platform. Breadth meant the fraction of unique TCRs that were SARS-CoV-2-associated, whereas depth meant the fraction of total T cells that were SARS-CoV-2-associated. Using the MIRA data, each spike-specific TCR was mapped to the spike region that the TCR reacts to and placed in a CD4 or CD8 class. Log10-transformed breadth and depth values were compared by one-way ANOVA with Sidak's multiple comparisons tests. Here the immuneACCESS table is served through TCRdb, limited to in-frame sequences with V and J called. Missing clones are a known gap in these copies; in checked studies unresolved V genes cover under half, and the rest lacks a known reason. Clonal size and the V and J genes are those of that table, whereas D and trimming came from the DNA. Here the sample has 150,000 or so clones; roughly 94% occur a single time. The ten largest account for approximately 2.1% of the sample.

Counted from cysteine to phenylalanine, this CDR3 has 17 amino acids. This entry keeps only the CDR3 DNA: 51 bases, framed from base 1. V gives up 4 bases and J gives up 1 base, and the segment between their germline ends measures 18 bases. CDR1 is given as SGHNT and CDR2 as YYREEE, both from the germline V gene (reference sequence). As regards this clone: The clone's antigen remains unknown. Base qualities are missing; no much larger clone stands one base away.

The time point label, read with the paper, signifies: baseline before first vaccination. Samples from vaccinated people were obtained from the UK trials COV001 and COV002, which included a single-blind randomized controlled phase 2/3 trial of AZD1222 (ChAdOx1 nCoV-19) in healthy adults. For TCRbeta chain sequencing, PBMC samples were collected from trial participants at day 0 and at day 28 after the second dose. The rearranged chain carries TRBV5-4 and TRBJ2-1; the best D guess is TRBD2, with 5 bases matching. The sample in question was peripheral blood, obtained on day 0 of AZD1222 vaccination. This receptor was identified in an adult in good health. The nucleotide sequence is TGTGCCAGCAGCGGGCCCCTAGGACGGGATTCCTACAATGAGCAGTTCTTC. The encoded protein is CASSGPLGRDSYNEQFF.